A selection of T cell receptor beta chains follows, all from one sample in a study of T cell changes during pregnancy in multiple sclerosis. Assay used: immunoSEQ multiplex PCR; TCRdb lists only in-frame clones, some missing. Here the sample spans around 43,000 clones, around 93% being singletons. Material: CD8+ T cells from peripheral blood mononuclear cells, obtained after pregnancy. The receptors stem from a female donor with multiple sclerosis, enrolled in a pregnancy study. The CDR3 runs from the conserved cysteine through the conserved F or W. Each record gives: V gene, D gene, J gene, clone size, CDR3 DNA, CDR3 protein. The D gene is left open where the match is weak. Only some rows state a clone size, as once, few, many or a class for expanded clones.

TRBV15,TRBD1,TRBJ2-7,-,TGTGCCACCAGCCCGACAGGGGTCCACGAGCAGTACTTC,CATSPTGVHEQYF
TRBV19,-,TRBJ2-7,-,TGTGCCAGTAGTATCGGGGTACCCTACGAGCAGTACTTC,CASSIGVPYEQYF
TRBV7-3,TRBD2,TRBJ2-1,-,TGTGCCAGCAGCTTAACGGGACTAGCGGGGGACGGAGAGCAGTTCTTC,CASSLTGLAGDGEQFF
TRBV9,-,TRBJ2-3,-,TGTGCCAGCAGCGTTCGCAGCGGCACAGATACGCAGTATTTT,CASSVRSGTDTQYF
TRBV10-3,TRBD2,TRBJ2-1,-,TGTGCCATCAGTGAAAGGCTAGCGGGGGCTAGCTCCTACAATGAGCAGTTCTTC,CAISERLAGASSYNEQFF
TRBV15,-,TRBJ2-1,-,TGTGCCACCACGGCCGCGGGATCATTCAATGAGCAGTTCTTC,CATTAAGSFNEQFF
TRBV9,-,TRBJ1-2,-,TGTGCCAGCCTTAGCAGGGCCTATGGCTACACCTTC,CASLSRAYGYTF
TRBV28,-,TRBJ2-5,-,TGTGCCAGCAGTTTATACGTTGGGGCAACGCAGGAGACCCAGTACTTC,CASSLYVGATQETQYF
TRBV7-9,TRBD1,TRBJ2-3,-,TGTGCCAGCAGCCTGGGACAGCCCGATACGCAGTATTTT,CASSLGQPDTQYF
TRBV19,-,TRBJ2-4,-,TGTGCCAGTAGTCCGGGTTGGGGACTAGCCAAAAACATTCAGTACTTC,CASSPGWGLAKNIQYF
TRBV7-8,-,TRBJ2-7,-,TGTGCCAGCAGCTCGGGACACCTGAGCTCCTACGAGCAGTACTTC,CASSSGHLSSYEQYF
TRBV6-1,TRBD2,TRBJ2-7,-,TGTGCCAGCAGTGAAATCACTAGCGGGAGGTACGAGCAGTACTTC,CASSEITSGRYEQYF
TRBV10-3,TRBD2,TRBJ2-1,-,TGTGCCATCAGTGGGGGGGCGGGAGGGGGCAATGAGCAGTTCTTC,CAISGGAGGGNEQFF
TRBV14,-,TRBJ1-1,-,TGTGCCAGCAGCCCTTTTACTATGAACACTGAAGCTTTCTTT,CASSPFTMNTEAFF
TRBV14,-,TRBJ2-7,once,TGTGCCAGCAGCCAAGAACAAGCGGGTTCCTACGAGCAGTACTTC,CASSQEQAGSYEQYF
TRBV4-1,-,TRBJ2-1,-,TGCGCCAGCAGCCAATCCCCTAGGAGCGGAGGGGCCTACAATGAGCAGTTCTTC,CASSQSPRSGGAYNEQFF
TRBV4-1,-,TRBJ2-2,-,TGCGCCAGCAGCCAAGATCTCACCGGGTCCTCCATGGACTTGAAGGCCGGGGAGCTGTTTTTT,CASSQDLTGSSMDLKAGELFF
TRBV12-5,TRBD1,TRBJ2-4,-,TGTGCTAGTGGTTTGGTACAAGGGGGACAGGGAATAGCCAAAAACATTCAGTACTTC,CASGLVQGGQGIAKNIQYF
TRBV15,TRBD1,TRBJ2-7,-,TGTGCCACCAGCAGCGGGACAGGCCCTTACGAGCAGTACTTC,CATSSGTGPYEQYF
TRBV25-1,TRBD2,TRBJ2-1,-,TGTGCCAGCGAGGGATGGGGGACTAGCAAGAATGAGCAGTTCTTC,CASEGWGTSKNEQFF
TRBV7-9,-,TRBJ1-1,-,TGTGCCAGCAGCTTAGTCCGAGTTCTTAACACTGAAGCTTTCTTT,CASSLVRVLNTEAFF
TRBV2,TRBD1,TRBJ2-2,-,TGTGCCATCCAGGGGGCCGGGGAGCTGTTTTTT,CAIQGAGELFF
TRBV5-1,TRBD2,TRBJ2-2,-,TGCGCCAGCAGCTTCCGGCCGGGGGGGGGCACCGGGGAGCTGTTTTTT,CASSFRPGGGTGELFF
TRBV27,-,TRBJ1-2,-,TGTGCCAGCAGCTACACAGCAGCCACGACCGGGGGGGTTGATGGCTACACCTTC,CASSYTAATTGGVDGYTF
TRBV4-1,-,TRBJ2-5,-,TGCGCCAGCAGCCAATTTCCTACTCGGTACCAAGAGACCCAGTACTTC,CASSQFPTRYQETQYF
TRBV6-5,-,TRBJ2-5,once,TGTGCCAGCAGTGGCACGGGCTCCGGAGGAGAGACCCAGTACTTC,CASSGTGSGGETQYF
TRBV7-9,-,TRBJ2-5,-,TGTGCCAGCAGGTCAGGACTATATGAAGAGACCCAGTACTTC,CASRSGLYEETQYF
TRBV27,-,TRBJ2-3,-,TGTGCCAGCAGTTCCGGGTCCTCTAGGGATACGCAGTATTTT,CASSSGSSRDTQYF
TRBV4-2,-,TRBJ1-1,-,TGTGCCAGCAGCCAAGTACAGGCCGGCCACACTGAAGCTTTCTTT,CASSQVQAGHTEAFF
TRBV7-9,-,TRBJ1-1,-,TGTGCCAGCAGCCCACAGGGCACTGAAGCTTTCTTT,CASSPQGTEAFF
TRBV7-3,-,TRBJ2-1,once,TGTGCCAGCAGCTTAACGTTGGGCAGGGCCACCTACAATGAGCAGTTCTTC,CASSLTLGRATYNEQFF
TRBV14,TRBD2,TRBJ2-7,-,TGTGCCAGCAGCCAAGGACTAGCGGGAGGGAGAGAGCAGTACTTC,CASSQGLAGGREQYF
TRBV27,-,TRBJ2-7,-,TGTGCCAGCAGTTACCAAGGGGACTACGAGCAGTACTTC,CASSYQGDYEQYF
TRBV19,TRBD2,TRBJ2-2,-,TGTGCCAGTAGTATAGTACGGGGGGCCGGGGAGCTGTTTTTT,CASSIVRGAGELFF
TRBV23-1,TRBD1,TRBJ2-7,-,TGCGCCAGCAGTCATACGGACAGGGTCTACGAGCAGTACTTC,CASSHTDRVYEQYF
TRBV27,TRBD2,TRBJ2-3,-,TGTGCCAGCAGCATTATGGGGGGGGAGGATACGCAGTATTTT,CASSIMGGEDTQYF
TRBV4-3,TRBD2,TRBJ2-3,-,TGCGCCAGCAGCCAAGACCTAGCGGCAATTACAGATACGCAGTATTTT,CASSQDLAAITDTQYF
TRBV27,TRBD1,TRBJ1-1,-,TGTGCCAGCAGCGGCCGGGACAGGGGACACACTGAAGCTTTCTTT,CASSGRDRGHTEAFF
TRBV5-1,-,TRBJ1-2,-,TGCGCCAGCTCGGGAGACAACTATGGCTACACCTTC,CASSGDNYGYTF
TRBV19,-,TRBJ1-5,-,TGTGCCAGTAGTACTAGGAGTGCGGAGCCCCAGCATTTT,CASSTRSAEPQHF
TRBV6-1,TRBD1,TRBJ1-1,-,TGTGCCAGCAGTGATTTCGGACAGGGGGCTTCGGACACTGAAGCTTTCTTT,CASSDFGQGASDTEAFF
TRBV30,-,TRBJ1-1,-,TGTGCCTGGGGGCATGGGGGGGGGTCTGAAGCTTTCTTT,CAWGHGGGSEAFF
TRBV27,-,TRBJ2-7,-,TGTGCCAGCAGTTTCCAGGGCTCTTACGAGCAGTACTTC,CASSFQGSYEQYF
TRBV11-2,TRBD1,TRBJ2-1,-,TGTGCCAGCAGCTCCGACGGACAGGGACGCTACAATGAGCAGTTCTTC,CASSSDGQGRYNEQFF
TRBV13,TRBD1,TRBJ2-2,-,TGTGCCAGCAGCGCCAGGGGGCCGGGGGAGCTGTTTTTT,CASSARGPGELFF
TRBV9,-,TRBJ2-7,-,TGTGCCAGCAGCCTGGGGGGGGGCGCCGTGTACGAGCAGTACTTC,CASSLGGGAVYEQYF
TRBV7-9,TRBD2,TRBJ2-7,-,TGTGCCAGCAGCATTGGGACTAGCGGGCGCCGTAGGTACGAGCAGTACTTC,CASSIGTSGRRRYEQYF
TRBV7-6,TRBD2,TRBJ2-5,-,TGTGCCGGATTAAGAACTAGCGGGAGTCAAGAGACCCAGTACTTC,CAGLRTSGSQETQYF
TRBV7-9,-,TRBJ1-2,-,TGTGCCAGCAGCTTACCCCTAGGGAGGGGCCGAGCTAACTATGGCTACACCTTC,CASSLPLGRGRANYGYTF
TRBV7-9,TRBD1,TRBJ1-4,-,TGTGCCAGCAGTCCCGGGACAGGGGGCCAAAAACTGTTTTTT,CASSPGTGGQKLFF
TRBV13,-,TRBJ1-5,-,TGTGCCAGCAGCTTAGGAGGGGGAGATCAGCCCCAGCATTTT,CASSLGGGDQPQHF
TRBV7-9,-,TRBJ1-1,-,TGTGCCAGCAGCTTATCCACCCTCTACCCTGAAGCTTTCTTT,CASSLSTLYPEAFF